Listed here are 9 T cell receptor beta chains from one sample, sequenced in a study of CD8 T cells in Susac syndrome. Random hexamers served to reverse transcribe roughly 0.45 to 1 ug RNA. TCRdb re-derived calls from the immunoSEQ multiplex PCR reads in MiXCR, one entry per CDR3 protein. This sample has approximately 190,000 distinct CDR3 sequences; under 95% occur once, and the top ten carry about 0.1%. The source material was CD4+ T cells from PBMCs. These receptors came from a human donor in good health.

The chain couples TRBV7-6 to TRBJ2-5; D gene unclear. CDR3 size: 15 residues. CDR1 is SGHVS, CDR2 FNYEAQ, per germline. V lost 1 base, J lost 6 bases, and 15 bases lay in between. In nucleotides, the CDR3 is TGTGCCAGCAGCTTAGGTCATTCGGGTGGAAAGACCCAGTACTTC. Its protein product is CASSLGHSGGKTQYF.

The J gene is TRBJ2-5, the V gene TRBV7-2; D is possibly TRBD1 (5 bases). Germline CDR1 is SGHTA and CDR2 is FQGNSA. The CDR3 contains 13 residues. Trimming removed 2 bases from V and 11 bases from J, with 15 bases in between. This CDR3 is CASSLSLTGSQYF. The CDR3 nucleotides read TGTGCCAGCAGCTTAAGCCTAACAGGAAGTCAGTACTTC.

This clonotype was seen just once. The genes are TRBV6-2 or TRBV6-3 and TRBJ1-5, with D perhaps matching TRBD1 (6 bases). Germline V CDR1 and CDR2: MNHEY, SVGEGT. Trimming pared 6 bases from V and 3 bases from J, leaving 12 bases between. This CDR3 spans 14 amino acids. CDR3 sequence: CASSATGFNQPQHF. Written as DNA, the CDR3 is TGTGCCAGCAGCGCTACAGGGTTCAATCAGCCCCAGCATTTT.

The chain uses TRBV12-3 or TRBV12-4 and TRBJ2-1, with D uncertain. Trimming took 5 bases from V and 4 from J, leaving 6 bases between them. CDR3 length equals 12 residues. The CDR3 DNA reads as TGTGCCAGCAGTACGGAGTACAATGAGCAGTTCTTC. It specifies CASSTEYNEQFF.

The chain combines TRBV7-9 with TRBJ1-1, with no clear D. The CDR3 spans 11 residues. Germline V lookup: CDR1 SEHNR, CDR2 FQNEAQ (reference sequence). The V gene lost 6 bases and the J gene lost 8 bases, with 10 bases spanning the gap. CDR3 sequence (DNA): TGTGCCAGCAGACTCCAGCGAGAAGCTTTCTTT. It specifies CASRLQREAFF.

The chain links TRBV28 to TRBJ2-2, with a tentative D call TRBD2 (5 bases). CDR1 and CDR2 from the germline V gene are MDHEN and SYDVKM. The CDR3 runs 15 residues. V was pared by 2 bases and J by 3 bases, with 10 bases between. The CDR3 nucleotides are TGTGCCAGCAGTTTAGTAGGAGCGGACACCGGGGAGCTGTTTTTT. Translating it yields CASSLVGADTGELFF.

The DNA for the CDR3 is TGTGCCAGCAGCTACAGGGGTCGAGAGACCCAGTACTTC. It yields the protein CASSYRGRETQYF. The J gene is TRBJ2-5, the V gene TRBV6-5; 7 bases agree with TRBD1. The length of the CDR3 is 13 residues. Losses at the gene ends were 6 bases for V and 4 bases for J; bases not matched to a gene: 5. Germline CDR1 and CDR2: MNHEY and SVGAGI.

This clonotype was seen once. V usage is TRBV14 and J usage is TRBJ2-1, with 7 bases aligning to TRBD2. Looked up from germline, CDR1 is SGHDN and CDR2 is FVKESK. The CDR3 contains 16 residues. The V and J ends lost 2 bases and 3 bases, in that order; junction bases with no gene match: 7. The CDR3 DNA sequence: TGTGCCAGCAGCCAATTCCCGGGACTAAGCTACAATGAGCAGTTCTTC. Translated: CASSQFPGLSYNEQFF.

The chain links TRBV27 to TRBJ2-7; D assignment may be TRBD1 or TRBD2 (5 bases each). Germline V gives CDR1 MNHEY, CDR2 SMNVEV (reference sequence). V was shortened by 2 bases and J by 2 bases, with 19 bases between the two germline ends. This CDR3 comprises 17 residues. This chain's CDR3 is CASSLKFMGVFPYEQYF. The CDR3, as DNA: TGTGCCAGCAGTTTAAAATTCATGGGGGTGTTCCCCTACGAGCAGTACTTC.